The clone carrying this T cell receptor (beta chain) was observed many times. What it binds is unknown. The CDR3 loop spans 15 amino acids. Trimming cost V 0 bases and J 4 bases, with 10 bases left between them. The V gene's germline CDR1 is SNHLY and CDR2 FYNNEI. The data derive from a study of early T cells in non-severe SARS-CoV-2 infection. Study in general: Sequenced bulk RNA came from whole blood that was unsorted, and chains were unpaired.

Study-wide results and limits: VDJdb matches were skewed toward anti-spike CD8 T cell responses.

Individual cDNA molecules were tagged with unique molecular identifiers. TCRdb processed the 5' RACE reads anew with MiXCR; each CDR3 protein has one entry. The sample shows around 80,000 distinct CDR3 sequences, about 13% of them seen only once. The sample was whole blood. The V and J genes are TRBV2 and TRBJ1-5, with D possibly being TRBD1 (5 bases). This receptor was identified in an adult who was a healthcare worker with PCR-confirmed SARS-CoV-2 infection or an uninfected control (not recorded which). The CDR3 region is CASSEAREVNQPQHF. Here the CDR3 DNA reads TGTGCCAGCAGTGAAGCCAGGGAAGTAAATCAGCCCCAGCATTTT. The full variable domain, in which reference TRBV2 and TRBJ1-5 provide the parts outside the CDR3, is EPEVTQTPSHQVTQMGQEVILRCVPISNHLYFYWYRQILGQKVEFLVSFYNNEISEKSEIFDDQFSVERPDGSNFTLKIRSTKLEDSAMYFCASSEAREVNQPQHFGDGTRLSIL.